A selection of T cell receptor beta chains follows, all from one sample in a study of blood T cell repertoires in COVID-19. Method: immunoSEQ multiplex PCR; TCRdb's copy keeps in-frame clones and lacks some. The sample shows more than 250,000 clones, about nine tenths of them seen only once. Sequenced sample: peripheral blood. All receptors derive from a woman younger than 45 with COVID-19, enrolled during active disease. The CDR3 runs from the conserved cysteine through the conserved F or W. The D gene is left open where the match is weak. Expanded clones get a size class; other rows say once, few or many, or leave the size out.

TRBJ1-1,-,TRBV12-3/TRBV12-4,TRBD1,CASTKTGAAEAFF,TGTGCCAGCACCAAGACAGGGGCGGCTGAAGCTTTCTTT
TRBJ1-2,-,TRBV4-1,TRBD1,CASSPGGGTGNAYGYTF,TGCGCCAGCAGCCCAGGGGGAGGGACAGGGAATGCCTATGGCTACACCTTC
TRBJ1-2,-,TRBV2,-,CASRRTGSENYGYTF,TGTGCCAGCAGGAGAACAGGGAGTGAGAACTATGGCTACACCTTC
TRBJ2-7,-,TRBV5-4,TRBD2,CASSEIAGGTDEQYF,TGTGCCAGCAGCGAGATAGCGGGGGGGACCGACGAGCAGTACTTC
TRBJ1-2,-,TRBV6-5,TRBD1,CAARTGSHGYTF,TGTGCCGCGCGGACAGGGTCACATGGCTACACCTTC
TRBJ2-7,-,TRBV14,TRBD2,CASSSGLAGKQYF,TGTGCCAGCAGCTCAGGACTAGCGGGGAAGCAGTACTTC
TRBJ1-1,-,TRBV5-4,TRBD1,CASSPRTGGSTEAFF,TGTGCCAGCAGCCCGAGGACAGGGGGGAGCACTGAAGCTTTCTTT
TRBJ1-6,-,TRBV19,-,CASSIETANSPLHF,TGTGCCAGTAGTATCGAGACTGCGAATTCACCCCTCCACTTT
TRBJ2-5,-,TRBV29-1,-,CSVGANVETQYF,TGCAGCGTTGGGGCGAATGTAGAGACCCAGTACTTC
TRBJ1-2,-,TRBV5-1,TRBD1,CASNKGDRDYGYTF,TGCGCCAGCAACAAGGGGGACAGGGACTATGGCTACACCTTC
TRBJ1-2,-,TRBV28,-,CASRGALSNYGYTF,TGTGCCAGCAGGGGGGCCCTCTCTAACTATGGCTACACCTTC
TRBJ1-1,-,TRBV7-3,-,CASSLNGATTEAFF,TGTGCCAGCAGCTTAAATGGAGCGACCACTGAAGCTTTCTTT
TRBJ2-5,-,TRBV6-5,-,CASSYFGGRGQETQYF,TGTGCCAGCAGTTACTTCGGGGGGCGGGGACAAGAGACCCAGTACTTC
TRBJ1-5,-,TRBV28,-,CASSSDTGGNGQPQHF,TGTGCCAGCAGTTCCGACACGGGGGGCAACGGTCAGCCCCAGCATTTT
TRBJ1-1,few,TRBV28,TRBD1,CASRWTGKNTEAFF,TGTGCCAGCAGGTGGACAGGGAAGAACACTGAAGCTTTCTTT
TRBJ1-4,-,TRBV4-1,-,CASSHIGATSNEKLFF,TGCGCCAGCAGCCATATAGGAGCGACCTCTAATGAAAAACTGTTTTTT
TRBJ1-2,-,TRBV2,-,CASSELTGTF,TGTGCCAGCAGTGAGTTGACGGGGACCTTC
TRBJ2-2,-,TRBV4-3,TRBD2,CASSQGTSGGDTGELFF,TGCGCCAGCAGCCAAGGGACTAGCGGGGGGGACACCGGGGAGCTGTTTTTT
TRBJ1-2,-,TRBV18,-,CASSPSGGYGYTF,TGTGCCAGCTCACCATCGGGTGGCTATGGCTACACCTTC
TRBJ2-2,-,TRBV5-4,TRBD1,CASSLALRQGTGELFF,TGTGCCAGCAGCTTGGCCCTGCGACAGGGGACCGGGGAGCTGTTTTTT
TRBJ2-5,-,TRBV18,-,CASSPVNNQETQYF,TGTGCCAGCTCACCTGTGAACAACCAAGAGACCCAGTACTTC
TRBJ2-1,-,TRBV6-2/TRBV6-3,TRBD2,CASSPGKSALRGLEAGSSYNEQFF,TGTGCCAGCAGCCCCGGAAAATCAGCCTTGCGGGGACTAGAAGCGGGGAGCTCCTACAATGAGCAGTTCTTC
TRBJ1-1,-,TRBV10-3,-,CAISRGGIEAFF,TGTGCCATCAGCCGCGGGGGTATTGAAGCTTTCTTT
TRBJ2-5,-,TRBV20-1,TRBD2,CSASIPSGAQETQYF,TGCAGTGCTAGTATTCCTAGCGGGGCTCAAGAGACCCAGTACTTC
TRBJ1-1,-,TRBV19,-,CASSIDRLVYETEAFF,TGTGCCAGTAGTATTGACAGATTAGTATATGAAACTGAAGCTTTCTTT
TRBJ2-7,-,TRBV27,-,CASSLKTHSPYEQYF,TGTGCCAGCAGTTTAAAGACACATTCGCCCTACGAGCAGTACTTC
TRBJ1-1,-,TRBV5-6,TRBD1,CASSLRFRTGWKNTEAFF,TGTGCCAGCAGCTTAAGGTTTCGGACAGGATGGAAGAACACTGAAGCTTTCTTT
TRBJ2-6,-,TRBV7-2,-,CASSLRRSGANVLTF,TGTGCCAGCAGCTTAAGGAGGTCTGGGGCCAACGTCCTGACTTTC
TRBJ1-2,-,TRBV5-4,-,CASSFKEGYGYTF,TGTGCCAGCAGCTTCAAGGAGGGGTATGGCTACACCTTC
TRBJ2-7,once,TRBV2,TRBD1,CASRTTGAPYEQYF,TGTGCCAGCAGAACGACAGGGGCCCCCTACGAGCAGTACTTC
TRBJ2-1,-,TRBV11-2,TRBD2,CASSSLAGGPNEQFF,TGTGCCAGCAGCTCGCTAGCGGGGGGGCCAAATGAGCAGTTCTTC
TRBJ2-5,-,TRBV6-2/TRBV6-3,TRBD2,CASSYARPGLAGQKETQYF,TGTGCCAGCAGTTACGCCCGTCCAGGACTAGCGGGACAAAAGGAGACCCAGTACTTC
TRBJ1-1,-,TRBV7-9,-,CASSLQGWGTEAFF,TGTGCCAGCAGCTTACAGGGATGGGGCACTGAAGCTTTCTTT
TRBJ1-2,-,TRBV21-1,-,CASSKKGDGTIGYTF,TGTGCCAGCAGCAAAAAGGGGGACGGTACTATCGGCTACACCTTC
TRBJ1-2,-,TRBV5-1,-,CASSLLGSYGYTF,TGCGCCAGCAGCTTATTGGGGAGTTATGGCTACACCTTC
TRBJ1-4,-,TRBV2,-,CASRTEQELNEKLFF,TGTGCCAGCAGGACGGAACAGGAACTTAATGAAAAACTGTTTTTT
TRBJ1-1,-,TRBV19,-,CASSIGWWGPENTEAFF,TGTGCCAGTAGTATAGGTTGGTGGGGGCCGGAGAACACTGAAGCTTTCTTT
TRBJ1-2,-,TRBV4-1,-,CASSEPGHHNYGYTF,TGCGCCAGCAGCGAACCGGGACACCATAACTATGGCTACACCTTC
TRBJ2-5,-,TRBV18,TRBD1,CASSAQGQGETQYF,TGTGCCAGCTCCGCACAGGGACAGGGGGAGACCCAGTACTTC
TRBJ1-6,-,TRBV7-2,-,CASSSRRTGRSSLHF,TGTGCCAGCAGCTCGAGAAGAACAGGGCGCTCGTCCCTCCACTTT
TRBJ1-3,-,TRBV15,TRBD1,CATSRYRGSGNTIYF,TGTGCCACCAGCAGATACAGGGGGAGTGGAAACACCATATATTTT
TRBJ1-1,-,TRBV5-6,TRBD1,CASSRTGILTEAFF,TGTGCCAGCAGCAGGACAGGGATTCTCACTGAAGCTTTCTTT
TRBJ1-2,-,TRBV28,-,CASSSLEGRGYTF,TGTGCCAGCAGCTCCCTTGAGGGCCGGGGCTACACCTTC
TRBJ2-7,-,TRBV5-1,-,CASARGSPSEQYF,TGCGCCAGCGCCAGGGGTTCCCCGAGCGAGCAGTACTTC
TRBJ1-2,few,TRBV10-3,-,CATITGNYGYTF,TGTGCCACCATAACAGGGAACTATGGCTACACCTTC
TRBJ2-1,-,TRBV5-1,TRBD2,CASSFLGGDYGNEQFF,TGCGCCAGCAGCTTCTTGGGCGGGGACTATGGCAATGAGCAGTTCTTC
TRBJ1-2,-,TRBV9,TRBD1,CASSATGTGDPGYTF,TGTGCCAGCAGCGCAACCGGGACAGGGGATCCTGGCTACACCTTC
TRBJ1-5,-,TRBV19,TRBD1,CASTITGGGNQPQHF,TGTGCCAGTACGATAACAGGGGGAGGCAATCAGCCCCAGCATTTT
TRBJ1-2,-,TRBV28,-,CASRDSGSTGGYTF,TGTGCCAGCAGGGATTCGGGCAGCACGGGGGGCTACACCTTC
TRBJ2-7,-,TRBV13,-,CASSFISGGSYEQYF,TGTGCCAGCAGCTTCATTTCCGGCGGGTCCTACGAGCAGTACTTC
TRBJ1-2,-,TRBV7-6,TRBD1,CASSPRTMTGSDYGYTF,TGTGCCAGCAGCCCGCGCACAATGACAGGGTCTGACTATGGCTACACCTTC
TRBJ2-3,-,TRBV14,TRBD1,CASSVQGGLGDTQYF,TGTGCCAGCAGCGTACAGGGGGGTTTAGGAGATACGCAGTATTTT
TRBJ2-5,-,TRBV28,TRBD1,CASSDRLQETQYF,TGTGCCAGCTCGGACAGGCTGCAAGAGACCCAGTACTTC
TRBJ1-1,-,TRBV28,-,CASSTSGVRAFF,TGTGCCAGCAGTACCAGTGGCGTGAGGGCTTTCTTT
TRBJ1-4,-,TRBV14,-,CASSARKGLNEKLFF,TGTGCCAGCAGCGCCCGCAAGGGACTGAATGAAAAACTGTTTTTT
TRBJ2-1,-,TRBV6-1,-,CASSEGSPLSNEQFF,TGTGCCAGCAGTGAAGGGAGTCCATTAAGCAATGAGCAGTTCTTC